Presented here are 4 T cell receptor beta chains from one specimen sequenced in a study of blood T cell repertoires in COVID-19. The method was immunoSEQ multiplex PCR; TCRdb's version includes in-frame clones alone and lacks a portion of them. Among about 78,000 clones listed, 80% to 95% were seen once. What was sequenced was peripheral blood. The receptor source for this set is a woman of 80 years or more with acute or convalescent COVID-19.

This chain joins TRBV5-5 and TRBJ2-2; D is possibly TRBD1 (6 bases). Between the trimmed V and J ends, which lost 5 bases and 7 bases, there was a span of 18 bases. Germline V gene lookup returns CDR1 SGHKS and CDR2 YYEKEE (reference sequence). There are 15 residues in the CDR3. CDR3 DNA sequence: TGTGCCAGCAGTTCTACAGACAGGCCTCACGGGGAGCTGTTTTTT. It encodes CASSSTDRPHGELFF.

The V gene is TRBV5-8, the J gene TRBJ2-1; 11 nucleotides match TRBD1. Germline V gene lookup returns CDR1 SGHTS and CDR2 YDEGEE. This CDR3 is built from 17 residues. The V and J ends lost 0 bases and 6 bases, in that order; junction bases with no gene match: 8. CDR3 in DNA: TGTGCCAGCAGCTTGGCTTGGGACAGGGGGTTTAGCAATGAGCAGTTCTTC. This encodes CASSLAWDRGFSNEQFF.

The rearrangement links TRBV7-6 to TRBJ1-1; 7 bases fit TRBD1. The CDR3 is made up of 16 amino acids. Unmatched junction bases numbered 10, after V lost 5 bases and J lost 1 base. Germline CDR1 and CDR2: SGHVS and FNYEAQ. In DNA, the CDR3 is TGTGCCAGCAGCCCTCGACAGGGTCTTAGGAACACTGAAGCTTTCTTT. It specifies CASSPRQGLRNTEAFF.

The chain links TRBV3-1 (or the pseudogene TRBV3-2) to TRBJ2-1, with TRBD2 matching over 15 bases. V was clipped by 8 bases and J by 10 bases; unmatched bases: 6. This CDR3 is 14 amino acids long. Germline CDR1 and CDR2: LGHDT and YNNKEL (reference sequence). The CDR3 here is CASGRTSGGEEQFF. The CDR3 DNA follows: TGTGCCAGCGGGAGGACTAGCGGGGGGGAAGAGCAGTTCTTC.